This is a list of T cell receptor beta chains from one sample in a study of T cell responses to AZD1222 COVID-19 vaccine. Some clones are missing from TCRdb's copy, which holds only in-frame ones; the method was immunoSEQ multiplex PCR. The table lists tens of thousands of clones, nearly 90% of them singletons. The sequences come from peripheral blood, collected on day 0 of AZD1222 vaccination. Receptors were obtained from an adult in good health. Both conserved end residues are part of each CDR3. D genes are given only for firm matches. A clone size is listed for some rows: how often the clone was seen (once, few, many), or a class if it is expanded.

>-|TRBJ2-3|-|TRBV4-3
CASSQGQPTLDTQYF
TGCGCCAGCAGCCAGGGACAACCCACTTTAGATACGCAGTATTTT
>TRBD1|TRBJ1-4|-|TRBV7-2
CASSNRGAREKLFF
TGTGCCAGCAGCAACAGGGGGGCAAGGGAAAAACTGTTTTTT
>-|TRBJ2-1|-|TRBV30
CAWSVVGGLEQFF
TGTGCCTGGAGTGTAGTCGGGGGGCTTGAGCAGTTCTTC
>TRBD1|TRBJ1-2|few|TRBV6-6
CASSPGTGVGYGYTF
TGTGCCAGCAGCCCCGGGACAGGAGTAGGCTATGGCTACACCTTC
>-|TRBJ2-1|-|TRBV4-1
CASSQEGVGYNEQFF
TGCGCCAGCAGCCAAGAAGGGGTGGGATACAATGAGCAGTTCTTC
>TRBD2|TRBJ2-5|-|TRBV5-1
CASSLAGGRETQYF
TGCGCCAGCAGCTTGGCCGGGGGGAGAGAGACCCAGTACTTC
>TRBD1|TRBJ1-5|-|TRBV10-3
CAISEPMTGGVRQPQHF
TGTGCCATCAGTGAGCCGATGACAGGGGGCGTTCGACAGCCCCAGCATTTT
>TRBD1|TRBJ2-2|-|TRBV28
CASTLQGAHTGELFF
TGTGCCAGCACCCTACAGGGGGCGCACACCGGGGAGCTGTTTTTT
>TRBD1|TRBJ1-5|-|TRBV4-1
CASSPDREGQPQHF
TGCGCCAGCAGCCCGGACAGGGAAGGTCAGCCCCAGCATTTT
>-|TRBJ2-2|once|TRBV7-8
CASKRGPTSGELFF
TGTGCCAGCAAACGGGGTCCCACGTCCGGGGAGCTGTTTTTT
>TRBD1|TRBJ2-2|-|TRBV6-5
CASSFGQVNTGELFF
TGTGCCAGCAGTTTCGGACAGGTGAACACCGGGGAGCTGTTTTTT
>-|TRBJ2-2|few|TRBV7-8
CASSLSLGQAISGELFF
TGTGCCAGCAGCTTATCGTTGGGACAAGCAATTTCCGGGGAGCTGTTTTTT
>-|TRBJ1-5|-|TRBV27
CASSLDGLNQPQHF
TGTGCCAGCAGCCTAGACGGACTCAATCAGCCCCAGCATTTT
>TRBD1|TRBJ2-7|-|TRBV2
CASRYGGQDLEQYF
TGTGCCAGCCGCTACGGTGGACAGGATCTCGAGCAGTACTTC